This T cell receptor beta chain was found in a study of vaccination and CD4 T cells after COVID-19. Across the study: All convalescent patients were nasal swab PCR positive for SARS-CoV-2; fewer than ten had mild and one severe disease.

Comments on this clonotype: The antigen remains unidentified.

The Oncomine TCR Beta short-read assay was what sequenced the DNA obtained from cultured CD4+ T cells. From the PCR reads, TCRdb called clonotypes with MiXCR, one entry per CDR3 protein. The sample has about 14,000 distinct CDR3 sequences; roughly 30% are singletons. Treatment: approximately nine-day PBMC culture with coronavirus spike peptide pools or control peptides (ViraFEST assay). For ViraFEST, peptide pools expanded antigen-specific T cells, after which the TCRs were sequenced. Upon completion of about 11 days of culture, CD4+ T cells were isolated via negative selection. The V gene lost 1 base and the J gene lost 0 bases, with 5 bases spanning the gap. Germline V gives CDR1 KGHSH, CDR2 LQKENI. This CDR3 comprises 14 residues.

V is TRBV18 and J is TRBJ2-3, with D unclear. The receptor's source is a human donor who had recovered from COVID-19. Sequenced: CD4+ T cells from blood, cultured in vitro. DNA for the CDR3: TGTGCCAGCTCACCACGGGCGAGCACAGATACGCAGTATTTT. Translating it yields CASSPRASTDTQYF. Filled out from reference TRBV18 and TRBJ2-3, the complete variable domain reads NAGVMQNPRHLVRRRGQEARLRCSPMKGHSHVYWYRQLPEEGLKFMVYLQKENIIDESGMPKERFSAEFPKEGPSILRIQQVVRGDSAAYFCASSPRASTDTQYFGPGTRLTVL.